Listed below are T cell receptor beta chains from one sample, sequenced in a study of identical twins. A single record per CDR3 protein comes from TCRdb applying MiXCR to the 5' RACE reads. The table lists 400,000 to 600,000 distinct CDR3 sequences, approximately 20% of them singletons. These sequences were also reported in another study, on yellow fever vaccine responses in identical twins.

The sequenced sample consisted of CD4+ T cells sorted from blood. The receptor source for this set is a woman under 30 in good health. CDR3s include the opening cysteine and the closing phenylalanine or tryptophan. D genes are given only for firm matches. Size is omitted from some rows. Given values are once, few, many or a class for expanded clones.

CDR3 DNA: TGTGCCATCAGGGGGTCGGGGGCTTACTACGAGCAGTACTTC
CDR3 protein: CAIRGSGAYYEQYF
D gene: NA
J gene: TRBJ2-7
V gene: TRBV10-3
clone size: few

CDR3 DNA: TGCAGTGCCGGCGGCTACGGGGGGCACACAGATACGCAGTATTTT
CDR3 protein: CSAGGYGGHTDTQYF
D gene: NA
J gene: TRBJ2-3
V gene: TRBV20-1
clone size: few

CDR3 DNA: TGTGCCAGCAGCCCGGGGGGGCTGGGCACCGGGGAGCTGTTTTTT
CDR3 protein: CASSPGGLGTGELFF
D gene: TRBD2
J gene: TRBJ2-2
V gene: TRBV7-6
clone size: NA

CDR3 DNA: TGTGCCAGCAGCCAATATCAGTTCTACGAGCAGTACTTC
CDR3 protein: CASSQYQFYEQYF
D gene: NA
J gene: TRBJ2-7
V gene: TRBV7-3
clone size: NA

CDR3 DNA: TGTGCCAGCAGCCAAGGGACTTACCAAGAGACCCAGTACTTC
CDR3 protein: CASSQGTYQETQYF
D gene: NA
J gene: TRBJ2-5
V gene: TRBV3-1
clone size: NA

CDR3 DNA: TGTGCCACTTCGGGACAGGGGTCCTACGAGCAGTACTTC
CDR3 protein: CATSGQGSYEQYF
D gene: TRBD1
J gene: TRBJ2-7
V gene: TRBV7-3
clone size: few

CDR3 DNA: TGTGCCAGCAGTCCCTCGACGACCTTCGCGAACACCGGGGAGCTGTTTTTT
CDR3 protein: CASSPSTTFANTGELFF
D gene: NA
J gene: TRBJ2-2
V gene: TRBV12-3/TRBV12-4
clone size: few

CDR3 DNA: TGTGCCGGGTCCAGGGGAACTTACAATGAGCAGTTCTTC
CDR3 protein: CAGSRGTYNEQFF
D gene: NA
J gene: TRBJ2-1
V gene: TRBV9
clone size: many

CDR3 DNA: TGTGCCAGCAGTTATATGGGACAGGCGCCATATGGCTACACCTTC
CDR3 protein: CASSYMGQAPYGYTF
D gene: TRBD1
J gene: TRBJ1-2
V gene: TRBV6-5
clone size: NA

CDR3 DNA: TGTGCCAGCAGTCGGTCCTATGCGGGGGCCAACGTCCTGACTTTC
CDR3 protein: CASSRSYAGANVLTF
D gene: NA
J gene: TRBJ2-6
V gene: TRBV27
clone size: few

CDR3 DNA: TGTGCCAGCAGTTTGGGCCGCCAGAGTCCCAAAAACATTCAGTACTTC
CDR3 protein: CASSLGRQSPKNIQYF
D gene: NA
J gene: TRBJ2-4
V gene: TRBV12-3/TRBV12-4
clone size: NA

CDR3 DNA: TGCGCCAGCAGCCCGCTGACAGGCGGTTCACCCCTCCACTTT
CDR3 protein: CASSPLTGGSPLHF
D gene: NA
J gene: TRBJ1-6
V gene: TRBV5-1
clone size: few

CDR3 DNA: TGCAGTGCCCGGGACAGGGGTTACGAGCAGTACTTC
CDR3 protein: CSARDRGYEQYF
D gene: TRBD1
J gene: TRBJ2-7
V gene: TRBV20-1
clone size: few

CDR3 DNA: TGTGCCAGCAGCATCGGGACTAGCGGGGGTACCGGGGAGCTGTTTTTT
CDR3 protein: CASSIGTSGGTGELFF
D gene: TRBD2
J gene: TRBJ2-2
V gene: TRBV9
clone size: few

CDR3 DNA: TGTGCCAGCAGCGCCGCTAGGTCATTTGTGAATGAGCAGTTCTTC
CDR3 protein: CASSAARSFVNEQFF
D gene: NA
J gene: TRBJ2-1
V gene: TRBV7-9
clone size: NA

CDR3 DNA: TGTGCCAGCAGCTTAACGCGGGGGGTTTACAATGAGCAGTTCTTC
CDR3 protein: CASSLTRGVYNEQFF
D gene: TRBD2
J gene: TRBJ2-1
V gene: TRBV7-2
clone size: few

CDR3 DNA: TGTGCCAGCGGGCAGGGGGCCGCCGGGGAGCTGTTTTTT
CDR3 protein: CASGQGAAGELFF
D gene: TRBD1
J gene: TRBJ2-2
V gene: TRBV5-4
clone size: NA

CDR3 DNA: TGTGCCACCAGTGATGACAGGGAAGCTTTCTTT
CDR3 protein: CATSDDREAFF
D gene: NA
J gene: TRBJ1-1
V gene: TRBV24-1
clone size: few

CDR3 DNA: TGTGCCAGCAGTTATACAGCGGGGGGCTACGAGCAGTACTTC
CDR3 protein: CASSYTAGGYEQYF
D gene: TRBD2
J gene: TRBJ2-7
V gene: TRBV6-5
clone size: NA

CDR3 DNA: TGTGCCAGCAGTTTGGGTTGGGGTTCTGGGGCCAACGTCCTGACTTTC
CDR3 protein: CASSLGWGSGANVLTF
D gene: NA
J gene: TRBJ2-6
V gene: TRBV27
clone size: NA

CDR3 DNA: TGCAGTGCTAGACCGGGAACGCGCTACGAGCAGTACTTC
CDR3 protein: CSARPGTRYEQYF
D gene: NA
J gene: TRBJ2-7
V gene: TRBV20-1
clone size: few

CDR3 DNA: TGTGCCAGCAGTTTAGTGGGGACAGCTTATGGCTACACCTTC
CDR3 protein: CASSLVGTAYGYTF
D gene: TRBD1
J gene: TRBJ1-2
V gene: TRBV12-3/TRBV12-4
clone size: NA

CDR3 DNA: TGCAGCGTTGAATTTGGGACAGGGTCTTACAATGAGCAGTTCTTC
CDR3 protein: CSVEFGTGSYNEQFF
D gene: TRBD1
J gene: TRBJ2-1
V gene: TRBV29-1
clone size: NA

CDR3 DNA: TGTGCCAGCAGCAGAGAACAACAGGGGTGTGGCTACACCTTC
CDR3 protein: CASSREQQGCGYTF
D gene: NA
J gene: TRBJ1-2
V gene: TRBV21-1
clone size: NA

CDR3 DNA: TGCGCCAGCAGCACCTCCGGGACAACCACTGAAGCTTTCTTT
CDR3 protein: CASSTSGTTTEAFF
D gene: NA
J gene: TRBJ1-1
V gene: TRBV5-1
clone size: NA

CDR3 DNA: TGTGCCAGCAGCCCAGGACTAGCGGGACAGGCCTACGAGCAGTACTTC
CDR3 protein: CASSPGLAGQAYEQYF
D gene: TRBD2
J gene: TRBJ2-7
V gene: TRBV3-1
clone size: NA

CDR3 DNA: TGTGCCAGCAGCCCCCACGGGACTAGCTTTTACGAGCAGTACTTC
CDR3 protein: CASSPHGTSFYEQYF
D gene: TRBD2
J gene: TRBJ2-7
V gene: TRBV14
clone size: many

CDR3 DNA: TGCAGTGCCGGGAGGGGACACACGAACACAGATACGCAGTATTTT
CDR3 protein: CSAGRGHTNTDTQYF
D gene: TRBD2
J gene: TRBJ2-3
V gene: TRBV20-1
clone size: NA

CDR3 DNA: TGTGCTAGTGGTGACGGGACAGGGGGCGCGAAAAGATATTTC
CDR3 protein: CASGDGTGGAKRYF
D gene: TRBD1
J gene: TRBJ2-7
V gene: TRBV12-5
clone size: NA

CDR3 DNA: TGCAGCGTCCGGGACAATACGCAGTATTTT
CDR3 protein: CSVRDNTQYF
D gene: NA
J gene: TRBJ2-3
V gene: TRBV29-1
clone size: NA

CDR3 DNA: TGTGCCATCAGCCTCCTAGGGGAAACCGGGGAGCTGTTTTTT
CDR3 protein: CAISLLGETGELFF
D gene: NA
J gene: TRBJ2-2
V gene: TRBV10-3
clone size: NA

CDR3 DNA: TGCGCCAGCAGTCCGGGGATATTGGAAAGCAATCAGCCCCAGCATTTT
CDR3 protein: CASSPGILESNQPQHF
D gene: NA
J gene: TRBJ1-5
V gene: TRBV5-1
clone size: few

CDR3 DNA: TGCGCCAGCAGCTTGGCCGGGACAGGGGGTCTTTTCGAGCAGTACTTC
CDR3 protein: CASSLAGTGGLFEQYF
D gene: TRBD1
J gene: TRBJ2-7
V gene: TRBV5-1
clone size: NA

CDR3 DNA: TGCGCCAGCAGCAGCTTTAGCGGGCCTCAAGAGACCCAGTACTTC
CDR3 protein: CASSSFSGPQETQYF
D gene: TRBD2
J gene: TRBJ2-5
V gene: TRBV5-1
clone size: few

CDR3 DNA: TGTGCCAGCCGTAGTTCCTCTGGAAACACCATATATTTT
CDR3 protein: CASRSSSGNTIYF
D gene: NA
J gene: TRBJ1-3
V gene: TRBV18
clone size: NA

CDR3 DNA: TGCAGCGTTGCCGTACAGGGCGCCGGGGAGCTGTTTTTT
CDR3 protein: CSVAVQGAGELFF
D gene: NA
J gene: TRBJ2-2
V gene: TRBV29-1
clone size: few

CDR3 DNA: TGTGCCAGTAGTATAGATTTACTAGCGGGAGCCGGGGAGCTGTTTTTT
CDR3 protein: CASSIDLLAGAGELFF
D gene: TRBD2
J gene: TRBJ2-2
V gene: TRBV19
clone size: once

CDR3 DNA: TGTGCCACCAGTGATCCTACAGGGTCCAACACCGGGGAGCTGTTTTTT
CDR3 protein: CATSDPTGSNTGELFF
D gene: NA
J gene: TRBJ2-2
V gene: TRBV24-1
clone size: NA

CDR3 DNA: TGTGCCAGCAGCTTTCATCCGGGACAGGGACACACAGATACGCAGTATTTT
CDR3 protein: CASSFHPGQGHTDTQYF
D gene: TRBD1
J gene: TRBJ2-3
V gene: TRBV11-2
clone size: few

CDR3 DNA: TGTGCCAGCAGTGTGTCGACACTTAGCACAGATACGCAGTATTTT
CDR3 protein: CASSVSTLSTDTQYF
D gene: NA
J gene: TRBJ2-3
V gene: TRBV2
clone size: NA

CDR3 DNA: TGTGCCAGCAGTTTTTCAGGGATCGGCTACACCTTC
CDR3 protein: CASSFSGIGYTF
D gene: NA
J gene: TRBJ1-2
V gene: TRBV12-3/TRBV12-4
clone size: NA

CDR3 DNA: TGCGCCAGCTCCCCCGGAGTACGGGAGGAACTGTTTTTT
CDR3 protein: CASSPGVREELFF
D gene: NA
J gene: TRBJ1-4
V gene: TRBV5-1
clone size: few

CDR3 DNA: TGTGCCAGCACCTTCACAGGGATTAGCTCCTATAATTCACCCCTCCACTTT
CDR3 protein: CASTFTGISSYNSPLHF
D gene: NA
J gene: TRBJ1-6
V gene: TRBV6-1
clone size: NA

CDR3 DNA: TGTGCCAGCGTAGCCAGCGGGAGGGTAAACACCGGGGAGCTGTTTTTT
CDR3 protein: CASVASGRVNTGELFF
D gene: TRBD2
J gene: TRBJ2-2
V gene: TRBV12-3/TRBV12-4
clone size: NA

CDR3 DNA: TGTGCCAGCAGTACCCCCAGGGGCTCCGACAATGAGCAGTTCTTC
CDR3 protein: CASSTPRGSDNEQFF
D gene: NA
J gene: TRBJ2-1
V gene: TRBV27
clone size: few

CDR3 DNA: TGTGCCAGCAGTTTATCCCAGGGGGCGAACTATGGCTACACCTTC
CDR3 protein: CASSLSQGANYGYTF
D gene: TRBD1
J gene: TRBJ1-2
V gene: TRBV12-3/TRBV12-4
clone size: NA

CDR3 DNA: TGCGCCAGCAGCTTGGCTGTCAGCGGGAGTACCGGGGAGCTGTTTTTT
CDR3 protein: CASSLAVSGSTGELFF
D gene: TRBD2
J gene: TRBJ2-2
V gene: TRBV5-1
clone size: few

CDR3 DNA: TGTGCCAGCAGTTTTCGGACTAGCGGGAACAATGAGCAGTTCTTC
CDR3 protein: CASSFRTSGNNEQFF
D gene: TRBD2
J gene: TRBJ2-1
V gene: TRBV12-3/TRBV12-4
clone size: NA

CDR3 DNA: TGTGCCAGCAGTCCCGGGACAAAAGATAATTCACCCCTGCACTTT
CDR3 protein: CASSPGTKDNSPLHF
D gene: NA
J gene: TRBJ1-6
V gene: TRBV12-3/TRBV12-4
clone size: NA

CDR3 DNA: TGTGCCAGCAGTCCCCGGGACAGGGGCAATTCACCCCTCCACTTT
CDR3 protein: CASSPRDRGNSPLHF
D gene: TRBD1
J gene: TRBJ1-6
V gene: TRBV12-3/TRBV12-4
clone size: many

CDR3 DNA: TGTGCCAGTAGTATAATGACAGGGGCAGATACGCAGTATTTT
CDR3 protein: CASSIMTGADTQYF
D gene: TRBD1
J gene: TRBJ2-3
V gene: TRBV19
clone size: NA

CDR3 DNA: TGTGCCAGCAGCCGAAGACTAGCGGGAGGGCGTGGGGAGCTGTTTTTT
CDR3 protein: CASSRRLAGGRGELFF
D gene: TRBD2
J gene: TRBJ2-2
V gene: TRBV7-9
clone size: NA

CDR3 DNA: TGTGCCAGCAGCTCCTACAGGGGAGTTTCGCCCCAGCATTTT
CDR3 protein: CASSSYRGVSPQHF
D gene: TRBD1
J gene: TRBJ1-5
V gene: TRBV5-6
clone size: NA